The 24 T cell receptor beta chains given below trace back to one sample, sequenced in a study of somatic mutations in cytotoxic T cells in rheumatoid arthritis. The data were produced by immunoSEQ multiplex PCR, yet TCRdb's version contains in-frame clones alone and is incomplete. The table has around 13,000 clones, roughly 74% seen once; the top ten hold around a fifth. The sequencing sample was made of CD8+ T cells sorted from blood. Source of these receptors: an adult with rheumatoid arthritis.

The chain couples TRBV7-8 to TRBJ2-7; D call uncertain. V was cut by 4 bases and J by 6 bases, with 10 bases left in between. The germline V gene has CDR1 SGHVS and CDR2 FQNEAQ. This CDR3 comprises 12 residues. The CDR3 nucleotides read TGTGCCAGCAGCTGGGGTGGTACCGAGCAGTACTTC. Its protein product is CASSWGGTEQYF.

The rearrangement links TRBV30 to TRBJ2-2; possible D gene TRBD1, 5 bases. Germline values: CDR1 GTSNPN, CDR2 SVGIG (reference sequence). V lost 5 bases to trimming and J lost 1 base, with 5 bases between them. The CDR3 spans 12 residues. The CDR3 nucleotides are TGTGCCTGGGACAGGAACACCGGGGAGCTGTTTTTT. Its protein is CAWDRNTGELFF.

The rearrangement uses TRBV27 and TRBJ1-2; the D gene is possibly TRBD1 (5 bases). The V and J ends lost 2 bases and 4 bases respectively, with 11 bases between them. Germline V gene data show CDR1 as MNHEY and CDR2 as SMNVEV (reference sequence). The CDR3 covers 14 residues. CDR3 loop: CASSLSGGGYGYTF. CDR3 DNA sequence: TGTGCCAGCAGTTTAAGTGGGGGGGGCTATGGCTACACCTTC.

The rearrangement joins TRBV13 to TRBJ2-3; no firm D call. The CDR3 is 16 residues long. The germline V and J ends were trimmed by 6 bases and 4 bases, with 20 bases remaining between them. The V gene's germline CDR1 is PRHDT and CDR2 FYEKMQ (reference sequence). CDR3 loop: CASSQAQLNLPDTQYF. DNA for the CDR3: TGTGCCAGCAGTCAAGCCCAGCTAAACCTCCCAGATACGCAGTATTTT.

As DNA, the CDR3 is TGTGCCAGCAGTGAAGCGGGAGACCTCGAGCAGTACTTC. It translates to CASSEAGDLEQYF. V gene TRBV11-2 combines with J gene TRBJ2-7; TRBD2 aligns across 8 bases. J lost 6 bases, V lost 6 bases, and 7 bases had no gene match. The germline V gene has CDR1 SGHAT and CDR2 FQNNGV. The CDR3 extends over 13 amino acids.

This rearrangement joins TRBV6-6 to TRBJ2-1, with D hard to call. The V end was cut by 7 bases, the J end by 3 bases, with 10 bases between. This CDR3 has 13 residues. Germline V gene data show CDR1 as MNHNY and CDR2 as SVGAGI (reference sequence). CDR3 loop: CASNTADYNEQFF. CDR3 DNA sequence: TGTGCCAGCAATACGGCGGACTACAATGAGCAGTTCTTC.

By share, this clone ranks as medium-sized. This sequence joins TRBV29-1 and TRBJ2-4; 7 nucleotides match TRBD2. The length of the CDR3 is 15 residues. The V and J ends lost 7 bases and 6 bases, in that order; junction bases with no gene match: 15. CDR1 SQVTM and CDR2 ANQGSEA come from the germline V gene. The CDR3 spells CSARGGVPDINIQYF. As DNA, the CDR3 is TGCAGCGCGCGGGGAGGGGTCCCGGATATAAACATTCAGTACTTC.

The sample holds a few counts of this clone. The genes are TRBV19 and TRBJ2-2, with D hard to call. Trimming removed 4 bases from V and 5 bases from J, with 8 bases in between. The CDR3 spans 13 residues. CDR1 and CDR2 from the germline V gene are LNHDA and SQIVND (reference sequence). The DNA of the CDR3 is TGTGCCAGTAGTACTCTTACTACCGGGGAGCTGTTTTTT. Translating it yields CASSTLTTGELFF.

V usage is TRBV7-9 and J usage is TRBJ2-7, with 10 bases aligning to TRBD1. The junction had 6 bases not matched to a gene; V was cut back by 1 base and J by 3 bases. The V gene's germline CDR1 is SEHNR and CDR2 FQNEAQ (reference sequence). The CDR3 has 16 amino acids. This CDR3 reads CASSLVAGQGNYEQYF. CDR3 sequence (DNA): TGTGCCAGCAGCTTAGTGGCGGGACAGGGGAACTACGAGCAGTACTTC. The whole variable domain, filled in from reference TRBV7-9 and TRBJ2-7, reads DTGVSQNPRHKITKRGQNVTFRCDPISEHNRLYWYRQTLGQGPEFLTYFQNEAQLEKSRLLSDRFSAERPKGSFSTLEIQRTEQGDSAMYLCASSLVAGQGNYEQYFGPGTRLTVT.

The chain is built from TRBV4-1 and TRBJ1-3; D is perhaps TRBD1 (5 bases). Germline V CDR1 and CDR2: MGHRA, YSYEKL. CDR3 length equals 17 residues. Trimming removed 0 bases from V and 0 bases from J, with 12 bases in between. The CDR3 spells CASSQEGRGSSGNTIYF. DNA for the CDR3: TGCGCCAGCAGCCAAGAGGGGCGGGGAAGCTCTGGAAACACCATATATTTT.

In DNA form, the CDR3 reads TGCGCCAGCAGTGAGGACCCAAGGGTGGCCCAGTACTTC. Translating gives CASSEDPRVAQYF. This chain connects TRBV10-1 to TRBJ2-5; D is undetermined. The CDR3 is 13 residues long. Per germline, CDR1 WNHNN and CDR2 SYGVQD (reference sequence). V shed 2 bases and J shed 9 bases, with 13 bases lying between them.

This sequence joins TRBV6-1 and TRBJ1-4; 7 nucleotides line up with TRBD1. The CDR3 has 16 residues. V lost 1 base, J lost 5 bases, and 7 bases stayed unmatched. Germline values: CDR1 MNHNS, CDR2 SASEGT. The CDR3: CASSEEAGRGNEKLFF. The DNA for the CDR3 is TGTGCCAGCAGTGAAGAAGCAGGCAGGGGGAATGAAAAACTGTTTTTT.

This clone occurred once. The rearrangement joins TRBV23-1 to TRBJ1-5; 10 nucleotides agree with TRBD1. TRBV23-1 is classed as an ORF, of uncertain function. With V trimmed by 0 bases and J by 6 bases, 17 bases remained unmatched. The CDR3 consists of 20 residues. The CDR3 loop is CASSQSLSVSGQGISQPQHF. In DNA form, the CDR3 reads TGCGCCAGCAGTCAATCTCTTTCGGTGTCGGGACAGGGGATAAGTCAGCCCCAGCATTTT.

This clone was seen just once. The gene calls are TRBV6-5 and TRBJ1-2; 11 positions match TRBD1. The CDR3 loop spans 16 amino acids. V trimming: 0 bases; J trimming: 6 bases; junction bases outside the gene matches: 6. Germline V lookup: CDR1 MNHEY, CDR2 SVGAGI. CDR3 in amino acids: CASSYSYTGQGDGYTF. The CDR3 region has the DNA TGTGCCAGCAGTTACTCGTATACGGGACAGGGGGATGGCTACACCTTC.

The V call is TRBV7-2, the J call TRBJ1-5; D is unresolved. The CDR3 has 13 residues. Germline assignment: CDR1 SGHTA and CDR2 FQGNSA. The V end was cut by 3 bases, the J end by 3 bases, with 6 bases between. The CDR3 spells CASSFYANQPQHF. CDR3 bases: TGTGCCAGCAGCTTCTATGCCAATCAGCCCCAGCATTTT.

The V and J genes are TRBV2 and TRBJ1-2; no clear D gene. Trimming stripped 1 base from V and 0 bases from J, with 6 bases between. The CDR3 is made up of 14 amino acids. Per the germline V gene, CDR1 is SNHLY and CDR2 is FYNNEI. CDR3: CASSEGAANYGYTF. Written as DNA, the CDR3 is TGTGCCAGCAGTGAAGGGGCAGCTAACTATGGCTACACCTTC.

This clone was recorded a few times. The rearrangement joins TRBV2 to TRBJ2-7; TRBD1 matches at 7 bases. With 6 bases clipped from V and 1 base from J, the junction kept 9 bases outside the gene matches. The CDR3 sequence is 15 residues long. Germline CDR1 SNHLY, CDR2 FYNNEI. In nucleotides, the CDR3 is TGTGCCAGCAGGCAGTACAGGGGAGTATCCTACGAGCAGTACTTC. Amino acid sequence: CASRQYRGVSYEQYF.

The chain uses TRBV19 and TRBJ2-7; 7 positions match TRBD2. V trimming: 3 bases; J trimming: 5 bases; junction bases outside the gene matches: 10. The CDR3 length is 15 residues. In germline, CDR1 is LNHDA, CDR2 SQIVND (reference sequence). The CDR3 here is CASSIWREGPDEQYF. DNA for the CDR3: TGTGCCAGTAGTATTTGGAGGGAGGGTCCGGACGAGCAGTACTTC.

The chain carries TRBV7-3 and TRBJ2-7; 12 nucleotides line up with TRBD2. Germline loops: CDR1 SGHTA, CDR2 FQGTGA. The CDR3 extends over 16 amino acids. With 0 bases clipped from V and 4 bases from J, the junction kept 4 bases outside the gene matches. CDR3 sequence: CASSLTFTSGRYEQYF. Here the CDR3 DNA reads TGTGCCAGCAGCTTAACGTTTACTAGCGGGAGGTACGAGCAGTACTTC.

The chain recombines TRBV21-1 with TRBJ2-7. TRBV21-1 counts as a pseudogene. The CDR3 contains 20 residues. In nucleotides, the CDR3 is TGTGCCAGCAGCAAACGACATCTAGGGGGGCGATTCCATCCCAGGCGCGAGCAGTACTTC. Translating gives CASSKRHLGGRFHPRREQYF.

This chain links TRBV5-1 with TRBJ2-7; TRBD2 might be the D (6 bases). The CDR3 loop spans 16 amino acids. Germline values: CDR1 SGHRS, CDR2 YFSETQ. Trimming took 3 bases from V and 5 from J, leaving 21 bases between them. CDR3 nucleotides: TGCGCCAGCAGCTCTCCTCAGACGGGGACTTTAAACGAGCAGTACTTC. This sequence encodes CASSSPQTGTLNEQYF. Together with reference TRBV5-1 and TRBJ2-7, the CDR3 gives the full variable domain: KAGVTQTPRYLIKTRGQQVTLSCSPISGHRSVSWYQQTPGQGLQFLFEYFSETQRNKGNFPGRFSGRQFSNSRSEMNVSTLELGDSALYLCASSSPQTGTLNEQYFGPGTRLTVT.

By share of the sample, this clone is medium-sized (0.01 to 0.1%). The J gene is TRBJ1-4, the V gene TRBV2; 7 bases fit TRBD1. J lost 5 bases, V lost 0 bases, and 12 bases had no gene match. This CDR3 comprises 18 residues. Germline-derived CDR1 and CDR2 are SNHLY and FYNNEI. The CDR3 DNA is TGTGCCAGCAGTGAAGCCCCATATCCGGGGACAGACAATGAAAAACTGTTTTTT. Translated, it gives CASSEAPYPGTDNEKLFF.

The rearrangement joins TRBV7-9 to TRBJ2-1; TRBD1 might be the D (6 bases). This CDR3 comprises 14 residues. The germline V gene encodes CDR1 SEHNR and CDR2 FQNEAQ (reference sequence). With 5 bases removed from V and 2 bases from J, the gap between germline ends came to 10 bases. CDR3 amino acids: CASSPRTAYNEQFF. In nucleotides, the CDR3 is TGTGCCAGCAGCCCCCGGACAGCCTACAATGAGCAGTTCTTC.

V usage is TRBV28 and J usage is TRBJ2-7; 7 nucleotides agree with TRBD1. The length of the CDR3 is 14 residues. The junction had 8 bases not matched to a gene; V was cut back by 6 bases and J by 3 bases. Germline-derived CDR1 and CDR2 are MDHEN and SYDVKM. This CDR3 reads CASSIRGTYYEQYF. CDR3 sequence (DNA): TGTGCCAGCAGCATCAGGGGGACCTACTACGAGCAGTACTTC.